This T cell receptor beta chain was captured by sequencing in a study of cytomegalovirus exposure and HLA in healthy donors. Study-wide findings and caveats: A later analysis showed HLA-associated TCR beta chains outstripping equally common others in clonal expansion. Rare TCR sequences dominated, though some public TCRs recurred in many donors. It was taken for granted in presence/absence analyses that sequencing depth across donors was roughly uniform.

The CDR3 runs 17 residues. Trimming stripped 6 bases from V and 0 bases from J, with 16 bases between. The V gene's germline CDR1 is SGHDT and CDR2 YYEEEE. In regard to this clone: No antigen is known for it.

In the PCR, 60 Vbeta and 13 Jbeta primers were used. In the authors' methods: The count from a later analysis was about 80 million unique TCR beta chains, some 9.9 million of them shared. Profiled with immunoSEQ multiplex PCR; TCRdb holds only in-frame clones, not every one. V and J calls and clone size are those listed in that table; D and trimming were worked out from the DNA. Of 150,000 or so clones listed, 77% are singletons. The chain uses TRBV5-6 and TRBJ2-6; possible D gene TRBD2, 6 bases. The sequenced material came from PBMCs. This clonotype was sampled from a male donor in good health and CMV-seropositive. DNA of the CDR3: TGTGCCAGCACCGGGACTTGGTCATTCTCTGGGGCCAACGTCCTGACTTTC. The encoded protein is CASTGTWSFSGANVLTF.